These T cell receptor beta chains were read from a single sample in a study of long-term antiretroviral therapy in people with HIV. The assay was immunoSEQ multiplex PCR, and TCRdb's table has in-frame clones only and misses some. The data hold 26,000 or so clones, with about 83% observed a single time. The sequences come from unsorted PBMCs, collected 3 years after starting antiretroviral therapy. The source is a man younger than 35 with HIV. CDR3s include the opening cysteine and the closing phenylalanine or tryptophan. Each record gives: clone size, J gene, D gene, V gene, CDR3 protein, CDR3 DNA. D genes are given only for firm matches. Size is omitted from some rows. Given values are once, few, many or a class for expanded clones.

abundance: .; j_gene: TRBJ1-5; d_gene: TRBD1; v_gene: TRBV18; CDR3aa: CASSPATGQGNQPQHF; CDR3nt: TGTGCCAGCTCACCGGCCACGGGACAGGGGAATCAGCCCCAGCATTTT
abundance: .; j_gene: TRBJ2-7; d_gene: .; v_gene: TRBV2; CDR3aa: CASCPLGQNYEQYF; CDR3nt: TGTGCCAGCTGCCCCCTGGGGCAAAACTACGAGCAGTACTTC
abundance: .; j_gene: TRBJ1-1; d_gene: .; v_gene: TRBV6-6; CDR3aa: CATERRDTEAFF; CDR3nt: TGTGCCACCGAGCGTCGAGACACTGAAGCTTTCTTT
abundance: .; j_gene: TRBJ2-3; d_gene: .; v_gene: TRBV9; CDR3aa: CASSVGYSSTDTQYF; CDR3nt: TGTGCCAGCAGCGTGGGGTATTCTAGCACAGATACGCAGTATTTT
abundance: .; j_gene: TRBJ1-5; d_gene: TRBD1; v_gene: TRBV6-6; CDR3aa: CASSPPTGQGNQPQHF; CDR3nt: TGTGCCAGCAGTCCACCGACAGGGCAAGGCAATCAGCCCCAGCATTTT
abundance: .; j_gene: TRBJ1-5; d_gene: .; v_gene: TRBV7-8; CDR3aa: CASSLATGNQPQHF; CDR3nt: TGTGCCAGCAGCTTAGCGACAGGCAATCAGCCCCAGCATTTT
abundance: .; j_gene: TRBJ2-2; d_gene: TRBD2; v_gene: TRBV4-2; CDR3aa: CASSQPGTSGGEAGELFF; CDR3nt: TGTGCCAGCAGCCAACCCGGGACTAGCGGGGGGGAAGCCGGGGAGCTGTTTTTT
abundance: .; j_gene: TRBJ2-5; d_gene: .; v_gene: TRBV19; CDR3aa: CASSVGAGTQETQYF; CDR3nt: TGTGCCAGTAGCGTAGGTGCCGGGACACAAGAGACCCAGTACTTC
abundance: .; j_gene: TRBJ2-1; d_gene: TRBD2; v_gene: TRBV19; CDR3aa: CASSMGLAANEQFF; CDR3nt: TGTGCCAGTAGTATGGGACTAGCGGCCAATGAGCAGTTCTTC
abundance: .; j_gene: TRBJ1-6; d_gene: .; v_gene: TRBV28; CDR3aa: CASSNRALMWSPLHF; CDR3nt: TGTGCCAGCAGCAACCGGGCCCTGATGTGGTCACCCCTCCACTTT
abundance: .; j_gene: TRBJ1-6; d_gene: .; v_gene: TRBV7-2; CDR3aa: CASSLDGGPLHF; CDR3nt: TGTGCCAGCAGCTTAGATGGCGGCCCCCTCCACTTT
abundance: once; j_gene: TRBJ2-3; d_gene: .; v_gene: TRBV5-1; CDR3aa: CASSFPTDTQYF; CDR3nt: TGCGCCAGCAGCTTTCCCACAGATACGCAGTATTTT
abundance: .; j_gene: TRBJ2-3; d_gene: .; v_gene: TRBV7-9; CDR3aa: CASSSRPSDTQYF; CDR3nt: TGTGCCAGCAGCAGCCGGCCCTCAGATACGCAGTATTTT
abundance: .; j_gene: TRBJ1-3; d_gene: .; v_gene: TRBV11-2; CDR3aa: CASSPRSMAGNTIYF; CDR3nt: TGTGCCAGCAGCCCGAGGAGCATGGCTGGAAACACCATATATTTT
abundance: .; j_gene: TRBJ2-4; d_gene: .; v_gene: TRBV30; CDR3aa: CAWNKEVKNIQYF; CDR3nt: TGTGCCTGGAACAAAGAAGTAAAAAACATTCAGTACTTC
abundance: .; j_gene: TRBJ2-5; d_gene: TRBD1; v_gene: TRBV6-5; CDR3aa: CASSRDRQETQYF; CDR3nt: TGTGCCAGCAGTAGGGACAGACAAGAGACCCAGTACTTC